A selection of T cell receptor beta chains follows, all from one sample in a study of cytomegalovirus exposure and HLA in healthy donors. Clones were read by immunoSEQ multiplex PCR, and TCRdb kept only the in-frame ones, dropping some. Altogether 150,000 to 200,000 clones are present, around 79% being singletons, with the ten largest covering approximately 6.3%. Sequencing was carried out using PBMCs. These TCRs come from a man between 40 and 49 years old in good health and CMV-seropositive. Each CDR3 is given with its conserved first and last residue. Each record gives: D gene, J gene, V gene, clone size, CDR3 protein, CDR3 DNA. The D gene is left open where the match is weak. Rows may omit the clone size; those that give it use once, few, many or a size class.

- | TRBJ2-1 | TRBV14 | - | CASSQRKAASYNEQFF | TGTGCCAGCAGCCAACGGAAAGCGGCATCCTACAATGAGCAGTTCTTC
- | TRBJ1-1 | TRBV7-8 | - | CASSLQGPATEAFF | TGTGCCAGCAGCTTACAGGGGCCGGCGACTGAAGCTTTCTTT
- | TRBJ2-1 | TRBV9 | once | CASNFAGTPVIEQFF | TGTGCCAGCAACTTCGCGGGAACTCCAGTCATTGAGCAGTTCTTC
- | TRBJ1-5 | TRBV7-8 | - | CASSLVGVRDQPQHF | TGTGCCAGCAGCTTAGTAGGGGTCAGGGATCAGCCCCAGCATTTT
- | TRBJ1-1 | TRBV15 | - | CATEYRVARGAEAFF | TGTGCCACTGAGTATCGGGTAGCTCGGGGAGCTGAAGCTTTCTTT
- | TRBJ2-7 | TRBV5-4 | - | CASSSYSGSYEQYF | TGTGCCAGCAGCTCCTACAGCGGCTCCTACGAGCAGTACTTC
TRBD1 | TRBJ1-1 | TRBV19 | - | CASSTGGSTEAFF | TGTGCCAGTAGTACAGGGGGAAGCACTGAAGCTTTCTTT
- | TRBJ2-2 | TRBV6-5 | - | CASNRDATGELFF | TGTGCCAGCAACAGGGATGCCACCGGGGAGCTGTTTTTT
- | TRBJ1-4 | TRBV5-1 | - | CASSLGQQNEKLFF | TGCGCCAGCAGCTTGGGACAGCAGAATGAAAAACTGTTTTTT
TRBD2 | TRBJ2-1 | TRBV7-9 | - | CASSPQGLAGGNEQFF | TGTGCCAGCAGCCCACAAGGACTAGCGGGAGGCAATGAGCAGTTCTTC
TRBD1 | TRBJ1-2 | TRBV10-3 | - | CAISEKTGDAYTF | TGTGCCATCAGTGAGAAAACAGGGGACGCCTACACCTTC
- | TRBJ2-7 | TRBV30 | - | CAWRLNAYEQYF | TGTGCCTGGAGACTAAATGCCTACGAGCAGTACTTC
- | TRBJ2-7 | TRBV6-1 | few | CASSEYGQYF | TGTGCCAGCAGTGAATATGGCCAGTACTTC
- | TRBJ1-6 | TRBV28 | - | CASRPGGGNSPLHF | TGTGCCAGCAGGCCAGGCGGGGGTAATTCACCCCTCCACTTT
- | TRBJ1-3 | TRBV6-1 | - | CASSPGQFSGNTIYF | TGTGCCAGCAGTCCCGGACAGTTCTCTGGAAACACCATATATTTT
- | TRBJ2-7 | TRBV6-5 | - | CASSSTQGRVEQYF | TGTGCCAGCAGTTCGACCCAGGGGCGCGTCGAGCAGTACTTC
TRBD2 | TRBJ2-1 | TRBV5-1 | - | CASLLQPGLGHNEQFF | TGCGCCAGCCTTCTTCAGCCGGGACTAGGTCACAATGAGCAGTTCTTC
- | TRBJ1-1 | TRBV19 | - | CASSIAAGATEAFF | TGTGCCAGTAGTATAGCTGCAGGGGCCACTGAAGCTTTCTTT
- | TRBJ2-7 | TRBV5-1 | - | CASSLGQQGLEQYF | TGCGCCAGCAGCTTAGGACAGCAAGGGTTAGAGCAGTACTTC
- | TRBJ2-7 | TRBV7-6 | - | CASSSKEGSQSSYEQYF | TGTGCCAGCAGCTCCAAAGAGGGTAGTCAATCCTCCTACGAGCAGTACTTC
TRBD1 | TRBJ1-2 | TRBV7-9 | once | CASSPFYRGALNYGYTF | TGTGCCAGCAGCCCGTTCTACAGGGGAGCACTTAACTATGGCTACACCTTC
- | TRBJ2-5 | TRBV6-1 | - | CASSEWSGAGLETQYF | TGTGCCAGCAGTGAATGGTCGGGTGCTGGGTTAGAGACCCAGTACTTC
- | TRBJ2-5 | TRBV15 | - | CATSRGPDRWETQYF | TGTGCCACCAGCAGAGGACCCGACAGGTGGGAGACCCAGTACTTC
TRBD1 | TRBJ1-4 | TRBV9 | once | CASSAGTGPSNEKLFF | TGTGCCAGCAGCGCTGGGACAGGCCCGTCAAATGAAAAACTGTTTTTT
- | TRBJ1-5 | TRBV5-6 | - | CASSSGMDNQPQHF | TGTGCCAGCAGCTCGGGAATGGACAATCAGCCCCAGCATTTT
- | TRBJ2-2 | TRBV10-3 | - | CAISESGGANTGELFF | TGTGCCATCAGTGAGTCCGGGGGTGCGAACACCGGGGAGCTGTTTTTT